This T cell receptor beta chain was observed in a study of blood T cell repertoires in COVID-19. Study overall: Sources were T cells, B-cell-depleted T cells, or PBMCs; the material itself was cDNA or gDNA.

CDR1 and CDR2 from the germline V gene are GTSNPN and SVGIG (reference sequence). The trim removed 2 bases at V and 8 bases at J, leaving 5 bases unmatched. This CDR3 is built from 12 residues. Clones were read by immunoSEQ multiplex PCR, and TCRdb kept only the in-frame ones, dropping some. The repertoire includes about 280,000 clones, roughly 90% of them detected once, and about 1.7% sits in the top ten. Clinical history as reported by participants underpinned cohort assignment. Material for sequencing was PBMCs or T cells enriched from blood (not recorded which). The clonotype was recovered from a woman aged 18-29 years with acute COVID-19. The gene calls are TRBV30 and TRBJ1-2; 7 bases match TRBD1. CDR3 loop: CAWSKRDRGYTF. The CDR3 coding sequence is TGTGCCTGGAGTAAACGGGACAGAGGCTACACCTTC. The entire variable domain, with the rest obtained from reference TRBV30 and TRBJ1-2, is as follows: SQTIHQWPATLVQPVGSPLSLECTVEGTSNPNLYWYRQAAGRGLQLLFYSVGIGQISSEVPQNLSASRPQDRQFILSSKKLLLSDSGFYLCAWSKRDRGYTFGSGTRLTVV.